The 31 T cell receptor beta chains below were found in one sample sequenced in a study of T cell responses to AZD1222 COVID-19 vaccine. Data came from immunoSEQ multiplex PCR; TCRdb stores just in-frame clones and leaves some out. Among roughly 84,000 clones listed, around 88% were seen once. This specimen consisted of peripheral blood, obtained 28 days after the second AZD1222 dose. These receptors all come from an adult who received the AZD1222 COVID-19 vaccine.

The V and J genes are TRBV5-1 and TRBJ2-7, with TRBD1 identical over 7 bases. The CDR3 extends over 16 amino acids. Germline V gene lookup returns CDR1 SGHRS and CDR2 YFSETQ. Losses at the gene ends were 3 bases for V and 6 bases for J; bases not matched to a gene: 15. CDR3 nucleotide sequence: TGCGCCAGCAGCTCCTGGGACAGCACCCCAAATGGCGAGCAGTACTTC. Translation: CASSSWDSTPNGEQYF. Variable domain in full (rest from reference TRBV5-1 and TRBJ2-7): KAGVTQTPRYLIKTRGQQVTLSCSPISGHRSVSWYQQTPGQGLQFLFEYFSETQRNKGNFPGRFSGRQFSNSRSEMNVSTLELGDSALYLCASSSWDSTPNGEQYFGPGTRLTVT.

The V call is TRBV4-2, the J call TRBJ1-1, with D perhaps TRBD1 (5 bases). V lost 2 bases and J lost 5, with 15 bases in between. Germline V gene data show CDR1 as LGHNA and CDR2 as YNFKEQ. CDR3 size: 15 residues. CDR3 protein: CASSQPDGGRTEAFF. In DNA, the CDR3 is TGTGCCAGCAGCCAACCCGACGGGGGGAGGACTGAAGCTTTCTTT.

The chain recombines TRBV4-3 with TRBJ2-2, with D possibly TRBD1 on 5 matching bases. Trimming took off 2 bases at V and 3 bases at J, with 13 bases between the two ends. The CDR3 loop spans 16 amino acids. CDR1 and CDR2 from the germline V gene are LGHNA and YSLEER. In nucleotides, the CDR3 is TGCGCCAGCAGCCAAACAGGTTCGTCCTACACCGGGGAGCTGTTTTTT. Translating gives CASSQTGSSYTGELFF.

This chain connects TRBV15 to TRBJ1-1, with D uncertain. V was pared by 7 bases and J by 1 base, with 10 bases between. Germline CDR1 reads LNHNV; CDR2 reads YYDKDF (reference sequence). The CDR3 contains 13 residues. CDR3 coding DNA: TGTGCCACCACCCTGAGCCAGAACACTGAAGCTTTCTTT. This codes for CATTLSQNTEAFF.

The chain has TRBV6-5 and TRBJ2-2; D is undetermined. The CDR3 sequence is 15 residues long. The germline gives CDR1 MNHEY, CDR2 SVGAGI. With 3 bases removed from V and 1 base from J, the gap between germline ends came to 9 bases. The CDR3 DNA sequence: TGTGCCAGCAGTTATTCCCAGGAGAACACCGGGGAGCTGTTTTTT. This translates into CASSYSQENTGELFF.

The chain has TRBV9 and TRBJ1-3, with D uncertain. Germline V gene data show CDR1 as SGDLS and CDR2 as YYNGEE. The CDR3 loop spans 15 amino acids. V was shortened by 0 bases and J by 4 bases, with 11 bases between the two germline ends. CDR3 sequence: CASSVARNLGNTIYF. In DNA form, the CDR3 reads TGTGCCAGCAGCGTAGCCCGGAATTTAGGAAACACCATATATTTT.

This chain uses TRBV3-1 (or the pseudogene TRBV3-2) with TRBJ2-3; D remains ambiguous. Germline-derived CDR1 and CDR2 are LGHDT and YNNKEL (reference sequence). This CDR3 has 15 amino acids. Trimming took off 1 base at V and 6 bases at J, with 14 bases between the two ends. The CDR3 spells CASSQGPLTGDTQYF. CDR3 in DNA: TGTGCCAGCAGCCAAGGCCCGCTGACTGGGGATACGCAGTATTTT.

The rearrangement joins TRBV15 to TRBJ1-5; no reliable D call. V lost 1 base to trimming and J lost 0 bases, with 10 bases between them. This CDR3 has 16 residues. Germline lookup yields CDR1 LNHNV and CDR2 YYDKDF (reference sequence). CDR3 sequence reads: CATSRAPGYSNQPQHF. The DNA for the CDR3 is TGTGCCACCAGCAGAGCTCCGGGCTATAGCAATCAGCCCCAGCATTTT.

This rearrangement joins TRBV7-2 to TRBJ1-1, with D possibly being TRBD1 (6 bases). The CDR3 is 16 residues long. The germline V gene encodes CDR1 SGHTA and CDR2 FQGNSA. V was clipped by 0 bases and J by 1 base, with 12 bases between them. CDR3 protein: CASSLAYRTANTEAFF. The CDR3 bases are TGTGCCAGCAGCTTAGCGTACCGGACAGCGAACACTGAAGCTTTCTTT. The whole variable domain, remainder taken from reference TRBV7-2 and TRBJ1-1, is GAGVSQSPSNKVTEKGKDVELRCDPISGHTALYWYRQSLGQGLEFLIYFQGNSAPDKSGLPSDRFSAERTGGSVSTLTIQRTQQEDSAVYLCASSLAYRTANTEAFFGQGTRLTVV.

The chain joins TRBV7-2 to TRBJ1-2; tentative D call: TRBD1 (6 bases). V was cut by 4 bases and J by 2 bases, with 11 bases left in between. CDR3 length: 14 residues. The germline CDR1 and CDR2 sequences are SGHTA and FQGNSA. CDR3 DNA: TGTGCCAGCAGCTCGCAGGGGAGCAACTATGGCTACACCTTC. Protein: CASSSQGSNYGYTF.

This clone was seen only a few times. The chain couples TRBV7-2 to TRBJ1-5; D remains unclear. The CDR3 runs 12 residues. Looked up from germline, CDR1 is SGHTA and CDR2 is FQGNSA. Between the trimmed V and J ends, which lost 5 bases and 6 bases, there was a span of 8 bases. CDR3 sequence: CASSPDTQPQHF. The CDR3 nucleotides read TGTGCCAGCAGCCCCGACACTCAGCCCCAGCATTTT.

The chain links TRBV7-2 to TRBJ2-7, with 9 nucleotides matching TRBD1. The CDR3 runs to 15 residues. In germline, CDR1 is SGHTA, CDR2 FQGNSA. The V and J ends lost 0 bases and 3 bases, in that order; junction bases with no gene match: 3. CDR3 in amino acids: CASSLAGQGHYEQYF. CDR3 nucleotide sequence: TGTGCCAGCAGCTTAGCGGGACAGGGCCACTACGAGCAGTACTTC.

V gene TRBV4-3 combines with J gene TRBJ2-5, with D unresolved. With 1 base removed from V and 0 bases from J, the gap between germline ends came to 3 bases. The CDR3 is made up of 13 amino acids. Germline V gene lookup returns CDR1 LGHNA and CDR2 YSLEER. The CDR3 is CASSQGDQETQYF. The CDR3 nucleotides are TGCGCCAGCAGCCAAGGGGACCAAGAGACCCAGTACTTC.

The rearrangement joins TRBV11-2 to TRBJ2-2, with a tentative D call TRBD1 (6 bases). The length of the CDR3 is 15 residues. The V gene's germline CDR1 is SGHAT and CDR2 FQNNGV. The V gene lost 4 bases and the J gene lost 0 bases, with 9 bases spanning the gap. The CDR3 DNA reads as TGTGCCAGCAGCTCCGAGGGGGCGAACACCGGGGAGCTGTTTTTT. Its protein product is CASSSEGANTGELFF.

The chain recombines TRBV15 with TRBJ1-1, with unresolved D. V shed 6 bases and J shed 3 bases, with 11 bases lying between them. CDR3 length equals 13 residues. Germline CDR1 is LNHNV and CDR2 is YYDKDF (reference sequence). In nucleotides, the CDR3 is TGTGCCACCAGTTTGGACGCATACACTGAAGCTTTCTTT. It is translated as CATSLDAYTEAFF.

The chain combines TRBV7-9 with TRBJ2-5; D possibly corresponds to TRBD1 (5 bases). Germline-derived CDR1 and CDR2 are SEHNR and FQNEAQ (reference sequence). V was cut by 2 bases and J by 5 bases, with 15 bases left in between. This CDR3 contains 15 residues. The CDR3 DNA reads TGTGCCAGCAGCTTAAAGTGGGGCGCGTCCGAGACCCAGTACTTC. Amino acids: CASSLKWGASETQYF.

J is TRBJ1-5 and V is TRBV30; D remains ambiguous. The CDR3 runs to 13 residues. V was pared by 5 bases and J by 5 bases, with 13 bases between. CDR1 and CDR2 (germline): GTSNPN, SVGIG (reference sequence). The CDR3 spells CAWGYGEYQPQHF. In DNA form, the CDR3 reads TGTGCCTGGGGGTACGGGGAGTATCAGCCCCAGCATTTT.

This chain joins TRBV10-3 and TRBJ1-1, with 7 bases fitting TRBD1. The V and J ends lost 6 bases and 5 bases, in that order; junction bases with no gene match: 6. The CDR3 has 13 residues. Per the germline V gene, CDR1 is ENHRY and CDR2 is SYGVKD. CDR3 region: CAISLDRETEAFF. In DNA form, the CDR3 reads TGTGCCATCAGCCTCGACAGGGAGACTGAAGCTTTCTTT.

The chain joins TRBV9 to TRBJ1-4; D is uncertain. The CDR3 extends over 15 amino acids. The germline V and J ends were trimmed by 3 bases and 0 bases, with 9 bases remaining between them. Germline V gives CDR1 SGDLS, CDR2 YYNGEE. The CDR3 here is CASSGRPATNEKLFF. The CDR3 DNA follows: TGTGCCAGCAGCGGACGGCCTGCAACTAATGAAAAACTGTTTTTT.

This chain joins TRBV2 and TRBJ1-5; D gene uncertain. The CDR3 covers 13 residues. Germline CDR1 SNHLY, CDR2 FYNNEI. V lost 8 bases and J 7 bases, leaving 15 bases between the germline ends. The chain's CDR3 is CASCFEIRQPQHF. The CDR3 nucleotides are TGTGCCAGCTGCTTCGAGATTCGGCAGCCCCAGCATTTT.

The chain is built from TRBV5-8 and TRBJ2-3; 10 positions agree with TRBD1. V shed 2 bases and J 0 bases; nucleotides not matched to a gene: 3. Germline CDR1 and CDR2: SGHTS and YDEGEE. This CDR3 has 16 amino acids. The CDR3 nucleotides are TGTGCCAGCAGCTTAGACAGGGGGCTAAGCACAGATACGCAGTATTTT. Translating gives CASSLDRGLSTDTQYF. The full variable domain, completed using reference TRBV5-8 and TRBJ2-3, is EAGVTQSPTHLIKTRGQQATLRCSPISGHTSVYWYQQALGLGLQFLLWYDEGEERNRGNFPPRFSGRQFPNYSSELNVNALELEDSALYLCASSLDRGLSTDTQYFGPGTRLTVL.

The chain recombines TRBV27 with TRBJ2-2; 8 bases fit TRBD1. Trimming removed 7 bases from V and 5 bases from J; junction bases left unmatched: 6. This CDR3 is built from 14 residues. CDR1 is MNHEY, CDR2 SMNVEV, per germline (reference sequence). CDR3 amino acids: CASTLWDRTGELFF. Written as DNA, the CDR3 is TGTGCCAGCACCCTATGGGACAGGACCGGGGAGCTGTTTTTT.

The chain has TRBV6-5 and TRBJ1-2, with 7 positions matching TRBD1. From germline, CDR1 is MNHEY and CDR2 SVGAGI. The V and J ends lost 6 bases and 7 bases, in that order; junction bases with no gene match: 11. The CDR3 covers 14 residues. The CDR3 region is CASSPQGGGGGYTF. The CDR3, as DNA: TGTGCCAGCAGCCCCCAGGGGGGTGGAGGTGGCTACACCTTC.

This sequence joins TRBV5-1 and TRBJ2-7; D is perhaps TRBD1 (6 bases). Germline CDR1 and CDR2: SGHRS and YFSETQ. Trimming took off 1 base at V and 7 bases at J, with 12 bases between the two ends. The CDR3 loop spans 13 amino acids. Here the CDR3 reads CASSLNTGQEQYF. In DNA, the CDR3 is TGCGCCAGCAGCTTGAATACAGGGCAAGAGCAGTACTTC.

V and J are TRBV6-2 or TRBV6-3 and TRBJ1-5; TRBD1 might be the D (5 bases). This CDR3 comprises 16 residues. Germline assignment: CDR1 MNHEY and CDR2 SVGEGT. V was trimmed by 0 bases and J by 1 base, leaving 10 bases between them. In DNA, the CDR3 is TGTGCCAGCAGTTACTCGGGGCAGGGCAGCAATCAGCCCCAGCATTTT. The encoded protein is CASSYSGQGSNQPQHF.

This clone turned up a few times. This rearrangement joins TRBV15 to TRBJ2-5; D is uncertain. This CDR3 comprises 14 residues. V lost 1 base and J 5 bases, leaving 11 bases between the germline ends. Germline V gene lookup returns CDR1 LNHNV and CDR2 YYDKDF (reference sequence). The CDR3 region is CATSRVRSRETQYF. As DNA, the CDR3 is TGTGCCACCAGCAGAGTTCGCAGTCGGGAGACCCAGTACTTC.

The rearrangement uses TRBV24-1 and TRBJ2-2, with TRBD2 as a possible D gene (5 bases). The germline V and J ends were trimmed by 5 bases and 1 base, with 10 bases remaining between them. From germline, CDR1 is KGHDR and CDR2 SFDVKD. The length of the CDR3 is 15 residues. CDR3 sequence reads: CATSAGGLNTGELFF. DNA of the CDR3: TGTGCCACCAGTGCGGGCGGACTGAACACCGGGGAGCTGTTTTTT.

This chain connects TRBV12-5 to TRBJ1-1; D call uncertain. The CDR3 contains 13 residues. The V end lost 1 base, the J end lost 2 bases, and 5 bases lay between the germline ends. Germline V gives CDR1 LGHNT, CDR2 FRNRAP. The CDR3 bases are TGTGCTAGTGGTTTGGAGGACAACACTGAAGCTTTCTTT. This gives the protein CASGLEDNTEAFF. Variable domain in full (rest from reference TRBV12-5 and TRBJ1-1): DARVTQTPRHKVTEMGQEVTMRCQPILGHNTVFWYRQTMMQGLELLAYFRNRAPLDDSGMPKDRFSAEMPDATLATLKIQPSEPRDSAVYFCASGLEDNTEAFFGQGTRLTVV.

This chain connects TRBV6-5 to TRBJ2-1, with D possibly TRBD1 on 6 matching bases. The CDR3 totals 12 residues. Germline V gene data show CDR1 as MNHEY and CDR2 as SVGAGI. Trimming pared 0 bases from V and 10 bases from J, leaving 7 bases between. The CDR3 loop reads CASSYSGTEQFF. Written as DNA, the CDR3 is TGTGCCAGCAGTTACTCCGGGACAGAGCAGTTCTTC.

This chain joins TRBV7-2 and TRBJ1-5; D unresolved. Germline values: CDR1 SGHTA, CDR2 FQGNSA. CDR3 size: 15 residues. V was trimmed by 2 bases and J by 2 bases, leaving 10 bases between them. CDR3 DNA: TGTGCCAGCAGCTTACAGCCGGAACGCAATCAGCCCCAGCATTTT. Translating it yields CASSLQPERNQPQHF.

V gene TRBV4-1 combines with J gene TRBJ2-2; D remains ambiguous. Between the trimmed V and J ends, which lost 1 base and 2 bases, there was a span of 8 bases. This CDR3 comprises 15 residues. Germline V gene sequence: CDR1 MGHRA, CDR2 YSYEKL. CDR3 in DNA: TGCGCCAGCAGCCAAGTTCTTCTAAACACCGGGGAGCTGTTTTTT. It translates to CASSQVLLNTGELFF.